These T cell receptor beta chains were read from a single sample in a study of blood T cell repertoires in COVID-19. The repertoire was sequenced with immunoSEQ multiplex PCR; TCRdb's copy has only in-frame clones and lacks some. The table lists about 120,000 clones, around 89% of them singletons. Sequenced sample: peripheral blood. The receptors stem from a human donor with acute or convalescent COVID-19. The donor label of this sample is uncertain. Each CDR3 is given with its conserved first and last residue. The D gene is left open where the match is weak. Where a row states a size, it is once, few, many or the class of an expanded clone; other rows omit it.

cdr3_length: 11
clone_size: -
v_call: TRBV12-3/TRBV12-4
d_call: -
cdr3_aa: CASSPAYEQYF

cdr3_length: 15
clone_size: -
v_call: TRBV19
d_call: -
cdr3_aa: CASSTIHGANSPLHF

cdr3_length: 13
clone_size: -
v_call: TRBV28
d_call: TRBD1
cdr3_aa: CASNLPAGGGYTF

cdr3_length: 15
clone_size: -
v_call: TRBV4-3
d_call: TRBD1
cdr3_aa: CASSQDRGTGRGYTF

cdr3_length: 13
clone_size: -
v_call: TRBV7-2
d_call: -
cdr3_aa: CASSLVSETEAFF

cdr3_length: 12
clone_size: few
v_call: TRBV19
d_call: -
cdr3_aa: CASSQWNTEAFF

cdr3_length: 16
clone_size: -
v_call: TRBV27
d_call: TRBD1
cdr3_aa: CASRGGTGTVNTEAFF

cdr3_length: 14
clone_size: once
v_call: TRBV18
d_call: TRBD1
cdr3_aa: CASSPGTADEKLFF

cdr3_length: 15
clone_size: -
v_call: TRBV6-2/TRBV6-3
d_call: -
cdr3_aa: CASSYPAVSGNTIYF

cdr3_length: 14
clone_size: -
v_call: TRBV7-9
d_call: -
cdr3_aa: CASSLLGSTDTQYF

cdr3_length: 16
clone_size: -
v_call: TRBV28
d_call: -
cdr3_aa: CASAQGGVSTSAGYTF

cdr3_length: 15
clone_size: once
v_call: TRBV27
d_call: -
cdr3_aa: CASSLLPSSYNEQFF

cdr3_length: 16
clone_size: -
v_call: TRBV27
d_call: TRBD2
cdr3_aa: CASSGLAGAVSNEQFF

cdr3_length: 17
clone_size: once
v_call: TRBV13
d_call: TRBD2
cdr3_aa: CASSPGLAGDHEETQYF

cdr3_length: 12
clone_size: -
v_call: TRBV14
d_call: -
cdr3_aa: CASSQANQPQHF

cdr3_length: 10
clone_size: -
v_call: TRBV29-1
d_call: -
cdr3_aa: CSVETGEQFF

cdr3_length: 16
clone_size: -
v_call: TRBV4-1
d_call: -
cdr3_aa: CASSHPRRKATETQYF

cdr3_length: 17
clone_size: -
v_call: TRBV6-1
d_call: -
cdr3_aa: CASSEAGRGERTGELFF

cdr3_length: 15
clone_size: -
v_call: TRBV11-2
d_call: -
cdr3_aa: CASSLNGGSTDTQYF

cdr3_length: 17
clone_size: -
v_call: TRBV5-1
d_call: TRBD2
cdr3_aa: CASSLRGLAGGYNEQFF

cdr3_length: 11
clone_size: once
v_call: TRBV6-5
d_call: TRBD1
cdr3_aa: CASLGQDGYTF